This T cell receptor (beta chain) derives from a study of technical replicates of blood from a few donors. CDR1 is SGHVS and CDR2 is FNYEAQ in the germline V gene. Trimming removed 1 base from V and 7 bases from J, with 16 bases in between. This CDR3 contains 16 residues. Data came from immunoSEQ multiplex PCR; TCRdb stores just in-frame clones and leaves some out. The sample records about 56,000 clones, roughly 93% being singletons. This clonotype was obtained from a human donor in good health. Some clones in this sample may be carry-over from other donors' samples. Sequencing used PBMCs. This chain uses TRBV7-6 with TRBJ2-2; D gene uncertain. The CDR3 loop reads CASSLVNVLSLGELFF. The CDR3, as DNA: TGTGCCAGCAGCTTAGTAAACGTCCTTAGCCTCGGGGAGCTGTTTTTT.